The 28 T cell receptor beta chains presented below share a single source sample, sequenced in a study of T cells in localized non-small cell lung cancer. Only in-frame clones appear in the TCRdb table, and some are missing; sequencing was by immunoSEQ multiplex PCR. The table has under 55,000 clones, 90% to 95% seen once; the top ten hold roughly a tenth. Sequences were derived from PBMCs, sampled before any cancer treatment. The receptor set was obtained from a woman aged 35 to 70 with stage II lung adenocarcinoma.

J is TRBJ2-1 and V is TRBV6-4; 12 bases are shared with TRBD2. Germline V gene data show CDR1 as MRHNA and CDR2 as SNTAGT. After removal of 5 bases from V and 7 bases from J, the junction contained 3 bases not matched to a gene. This CDR3 contains 14 residues. CDR3 sequence reads: CASSPSGGVNEQFF. The CDR3 bases are TGTGCCAGCAGTCCTAGCGGGGGGGTTAATGAGCAGTTCTTC.

The V gene is TRBV2, the J gene TRBJ1-4; no reliable D call. In germline, CDR1 is SNHLY, CDR2 FYNNEI. Trimming cost V 5 bases and J 4 bases, with 14 bases left between them. The length of the CDR3 is 15 residues. CDR3 sequence: CASSILGQVNEKLFF. In DNA, the CDR3 is TGTGCCAGCAGTATCCTAGGGCAGGTTAATGAAAAACTGTTTTTT.

This chain connects TRBV6-1 to TRBJ2-7, with D uncertain. V was trimmed by 8 bases and J by 2 bases, leaving 10 bases between them. This CDR3 has 12 amino acids. CDR1 is MNHNS, CDR2 SASEGT, per germline. The CDR3 protein is CASCWFTYEQYF. CDR3 nucleotide sequence: TGTGCCAGCTGTTGGTTTACCTACGAGCAGTACTTC.

This sequence joins TRBV28 and TRBJ2-7, with 9 bases matching TRBD1. There are 16 residues in the CDR3. V lost 6 bases, J lost 4 bases, and 13 bases stayed unmatched. From germline, CDR1 is MDHEN and CDR2 SYDVKM. This chain's CDR3 is CASRPSGTGSFYEQYF. Here the CDR3 DNA reads TGTGCCAGCAGACCTTCCGGGACAGGGTCCTTTTACGAGCAGTACTTC.

This chain links TRBV6-1 with TRBJ2-1; the match to TRBD2 covers 8 bases. The CDR3 length is 11 residues. Germline CDR1 and CDR2: MNHNS and SASEGT. The V and J ends lost 8 bases and 15 bases, in that order; junction bases with no gene match: 9. Here the CDR3 reads CASGEGLVLFF. CDR3 nucleotides: TGTGCCAGCGGCGAGGGACTAGTGCTGTTCTTC.

V gene TRBV29-1 combines with J gene TRBJ2-1; D remains ambiguous. Trimming cost V 4 bases and J 9 bases, with 7 bases left between them. CDR1 is SQVTM and CDR2 is ANQGSEA in the germline V gene. This CDR3 spans 10 amino acids. The CDR3 region has the DNA TGCAGCGTTGGGGTTGGTGAGCAGTTCTTC. It translates to CSVGVGEQFF.

CDR3 in amino acids: CASSLALRTHTDTQYF. In DNA form, the CDR3 reads TGTGCCAGCAGCTTAGCGCTGAGGACGCACACAGATACGCAGTATTTT. The genes are TRBV11-1 and TRBJ2-3; D gene unclear. Per the germline V gene, CDR1 is SGHAT and CDR2 is FQDESV (reference sequence). The CDR3 sequence is 16 residues long. V lost 0 bases to trimming and J lost 2 bases, with 12 bases between them.

The chain couples TRBV7-8 to TRBJ2-1, with 10 bases lining up with TRBD2. The junction had 7 bases not matched to a gene; V was cut back by 6 bases and J by 2 bases. Germline V lookup: CDR1 SGHVS, CDR2 FQNEAQ. The CDR3 sequence is 16 residues long. The CDR3 DNA reads TGTGCCAGCAGTCTCTTTCTAGCGGGAGCCTACAATGAGCAGTTCTTC. It encodes CASSLFLAGAYNEQFF.

The rearrangement uses TRBV11-2 and TRBJ2-1; 11 positions agree with TRBD2. Germline lookup yields CDR1 SGHAT and CDR2 FQNNGV. The CDR3 runs to 17 residues. J was trimmed by 6 bases and V by 3 bases; bases with no gene match: 10. In DNA form, the CDR3 reads TGTGCCAGCAGCTTTAGACTAGCGGGACTGAGTAGCAATGAGCAGTTCTTC. It codes for CASSFRLAGLSSNEQFF. The full variable domain, its missing parts supplied by reference TRBV11-2 and TRBJ2-1, is EAGVAQSPRYKIIEKRQSVAFWCNPISGHATLYWYQQILGQGPKLLIQFQNNGVVDDSQLPKDRFSAERLKGVDSTLKIQPAKLEDSAVYLCASSFRLAGLSSNEQFFGPGTRLTVL.

V is TRBV29-1 and J is TRBJ2-7; weak D call: TRBD2 (5 bases). The V end was cut by 6 bases, the J end by 4 bases, with 10 bases between. Germline CDR1 SQVTM, CDR2 ANQGSEA. The CDR3 sequence is 11 residues long. CDR3 sequence reads: CSVGGPYEQYF. DNA of the CDR3: TGCAGCGTAGGCGGGCCGTACGAGCAGTACTTC.

The rearrangement uses TRBV27 and TRBJ1-5; D not certain. This CDR3 spans 14 amino acids. The germline V gene has CDR1 MNHEY and CDR2 SMNVEV (reference sequence). Trimming removed 4 bases at V and 0 bases at J, with 7 bases between. DNA of the CDR3: TGTGCCAGCAGTTCACTTCTTAGCAATCAGCCCCAGCATTTT. Encoded protein: CASSSLLSNQPQHF.

The chain joins TRBV5-6 to TRBJ2-2; TRBD1 agrees at 8 bases. The germline gives CDR1 SGHDT, CDR2 YYEEEE. Trimming at V came to 4 bases and at J to 3 bases, leaving 8 bases not matched to a gene. The CDR3 contains 16 residues. The CDR3 DNA is TGTGCCAGCAGCCCGTTGCCGGGACAGGACACCGGGGAGCTGTTTTTT. Its protein product is CASSPLPGQDTGELFF.

The chain is built from TRBV7-9 and TRBJ1-1, with D maybe TRBD1 (5 bases). V dropped 1 base and J dropped 4 bases, with 10 bases sitting between them. Looked up from germline, CDR1 is SEHNR and CDR2 is FQNEAQ (reference sequence). The CDR3 runs 14 residues. CDR3 region: CASSLVRGTTEAFF. CDR3 DNA: TGTGCCAGCAGCTTAGTCCGGGGGACCACTGAAGCTTTCTTT.

The chain couples TRBV19 to TRBJ1-2; D ambiguous. The V gene lost 3 bases and the J gene lost 5 bases, with 25 bases spanning the gap. CDR1 is LNHDA, CDR2 SQIVND, per germline (reference sequence). The CDR3 has 18 amino acids. The CDR3 spells CASSMSSGVLKVFYGYTF. CDR3 nucleotide sequence: TGTGCCAGTAGTATGTCTTCGGGCGTCCTTAAAGTTTTTTATGGCTACACCTTC.

This clone has a single count. The rearrangement joins TRBV7-2 to TRBJ2-1, with D perhaps TRBD1 or TRBD2 (5 bases each). CDR1 is SGHTA and CDR2 is FQGNSA in the germline V gene. Trimming took 6 bases from V and 12 from J, leaving 18 bases between them. The CDR3 has 13 amino acids. The CDR3 loop reads CASSSPGPPVQFF. In DNA, the CDR3 is TGTGCCAGCAGTTCTCCGGGACCCCCGGTGCAGTTCTTC.

The V call is TRBV11-3, the J call TRBJ1-1; TRBD1 matches 8 bases. J lost 1 base, V lost 6 bases, and 7 bases had no gene match. Per germline, CDR1 SGHNT and CDR2 YENEEA. The length of the CDR3 is 15 residues. CDR3 protein: CASSRDGQGNTEAFF. The DNA of the CDR3 is TGTGCCAGCAGTCGAGATGGACAGGGGAACACTGAAGCTTTCTTT.

This clone showed up just once. This chain links TRBV5-1 with TRBJ2-3, with unresolved D. Germline assignment: CDR1 SGHRS and CDR2 YFSETQ. This CDR3 has 13 amino acids. Trimming took off 0 bases at V and 3 bases at J, with 5 bases between the two ends. This chain's CDR3 is CASSLAGTDTQYF. CDR3 bases: TGCGCCAGCAGCTTGGCCGGAACAGATACGCAGTATTTT.

J is TRBJ2-1 and V is TRBV10-1; 8 bases line up with TRBD2. Germline CDR1 and CDR2: WNHNN and SYGVQD (reference sequence). This CDR3 has 12 residues. Losses at the gene ends were 2 bases for V and 15 bases for J; bases not matched to a gene: 6. CDR3 nucleotide sequence: TGCGCCAGCAGTGAGCCGGGACTAGGAGTGTTCTTC. As protein: CASSEPGLGVFF.

The chain uses TRBV28 and TRBJ2-7; no firm D call. The ends were cut back, 2 bases at V and 0 bases at J, with 14 bases in the middle. Germline V gene lookup returns CDR1 MDHEN and CDR2 SYDVKM. This CDR3 comprises 16 residues. The CDR3 nucleotides are TGTGCCAGCAGTTTAATAACAGCCTCCTACTCCTACGAGCAGTACTTC. Translating gives CASSLITASYSYEQYF.

The V call is TRBV28, the J call TRBJ1-4, with D possibly being TRBD1 (5 bases). In germline, CDR1 is MDHEN, CDR2 SYDVKM. This CDR3 is 16 amino acids long. Trimming cost V 5 bases and J 4 bases, with 17 bases left between them. The DNA for the CDR3 is TGTGCCAGCAGTCGCCTTGGACACAAAGTTAATGAAAAACTGTTTTTT. Encoded protein: CASSRLGHKVNEKLFF.

This rearrangement joins TRBV2 to TRBJ2-7, with 8 bases that match TRBD1. The junction had 4 bases not matched to a gene; V was cut back by 5 bases and J by 1 base. The length of the CDR3 is 14 residues. The germline V gene encodes CDR1 SNHLY and CDR2 FYNNEI. This CDR3 is CASSFRQGSYEQYF. CDR3 sequence (DNA): TGTGCCAGCAGTTTCCGACAGGGGTCCTACGAGCAGTACTTC. Together with reference TRBV2 and TRBJ2-7, the CDR3 gives the full variable domain: EPEVTQTPSHQVTQMGQEVILRCVPISNHLYFYWYRQILGQKVEFLVSFYNNEISEKSEIFDDQFSVERPDGSNFTLKIRSTKLEDSAMYFCASSFRQGSYEQYFGPGTRLTVT.

This clone turned up a few times. This rearrangement joins TRBV7-3 to TRBJ1-2, with D possibly TRBD1 on 5 matching bases. The CDR3 is 14 residues long. With 2 bases removed from V and 6 bases from J, the gap between germline ends came to 13 bases. Germline assignment: CDR1 SGHTA and CDR2 FQGTGA. The CDR3 loop reads CASSLAGGDHGYTF. The CDR3 bases are TGTGCCAGCAGCTTAGCGGGAGGGGACCATGGCTACACCTTC.

V and J are TRBV7-2 and TRBJ2-7; the match to TRBD2 covers 9 bases. V was pared by 5 bases and J by 5 bases, with 10 bases of the junction left unmatched. Germline V lookup: CDR1 SGHTA, CDR2 FQGNSA. CDR3 length equals 15 residues. For the CDR3, the DNA is TGTGCCAGCAGCCCTCCGGGACTAGCCGACCACGAGCAGTACTTC. This gives the protein CASSPPGLADHEQYF.

The V gene is TRBV28, the J gene TRBJ1-5; no firm D call. The CDR3 spans 12 residues. V lost 7 bases and J lost 6, with 10 bases in between. Germline V gene sequence: CDR1 MDHEN, CDR2 SYDVKM. The CDR3 loop reads CASTQELQPQHF. The CDR3 region has the DNA TGTGCCAGCACTCAGGAACTTCAGCCCCAGCATTTT.

The chain uses TRBV14 and TRBJ2-5; 7 nucleotides agree with TRBD2. CDR1 is SGHDN and CDR2 is FVKESK in the germline V gene. There are 14 residues in the CDR3. V lost 4 bases to trimming and J lost 5 bases; unmatched junction nucleotides: 7. Here the CDR3 DNA reads TGTGCCAGCAGCCCCCTTGCGGGAGTTGAGACCCAGTACTTC. Translating gives CASSPLAGVETQYF.

CDR3 loop: CASSFTGGGGYTF. CDR3 DNA: TGTGCCAGCAGCTTTACAGGGGGCGGAGGCTACACCTTC. The chain employs TRBV7-8 and TRBJ1-2; 9 nucleotides line up with TRBD1. The V segment lost 3 bases and the J segment 8 bases; nucleotides outside the gene matches: 4. CDR1 and CDR2 (germline): SGHVS, FQNEAQ. CDR3 length equals 13 residues.

The chain couples TRBV2 to TRBJ2-1; 8 bases agree with TRBD1. The germline V gene has CDR1 SNHLY and CDR2 FYNNEI. V shed 6 bases, J shed 2 bases, and the junction held 15 bases outside the gene matches. This CDR3 is 18 amino acids long. The CDR3 DNA reads TGTGCCAGCAGAACGACTATTCTTGGACAGGGAACCTACAATGAGCAGTTCTTC. As protein: CASRTTILGQGTYNEQFF.

The V and J genes are TRBV18 and TRBJ1-4; TRBD1 is a possible D gene (6 bases). V dropped 6 bases and J dropped 8 bases, with 37 bases sitting between them. Germline V CDR1 and CDR2: KGHSH, LQKENI. The CDR3 loop spans 21 amino acids. CDR3 in DNA: TGTGCCAGCTCGCAAATAACCATCTCCCAGGGGCGGTTGAGGAGTGGAGAAAAACTGTTTTTT. Residues: CASSQITISQGRLRSGEKLFF.